These T cell receptor beta chains were read from a single sample in a study of CD8+CD57+ T cells in acquired aplastic anemia. TCRdb re-analysed the reads in MiXCR, keeping a single row per CDR3 protein. The sample lists 260,000 or so distinct CDR3 sequences, more than 40% seen once, with 6.5% to 10% in the top ten. Sequenced: sorted CD4+, CD8+, or CD8+CD57+ T cells (not recorded which) from PBMCs. The receptors were sampled from a human donor with aplastic anemia. The CDR3 runs from the conserved cysteine through the conserved F or W. The order of the fields is J gene, V gene, clone size, D gene, CDR3 DNA, CDR3 protein. The D gene is left open where the match is weak. Expanded clones are given a class, and other clones once, few, many or no size at all.

J gene: TRBJ2-5
V gene: TRBV20-1
clone size: many
D gene: TRBD2
CDR3 DNA: TGCAGTGCTAGAGTTTCTGGGACTAGCGGGGGGCCACAAGAGACCCAGTACTTC
CDR3 protein: CSARVSGTSGGPQETQYF

J gene: TRBJ1-1
V gene: TRBV27
clone size: few
D gene: -
CDR3 DNA: TGTGCCAGCACCCGGCGAAGGGAAGACACTGAAGCTTTCTTT
CDR3 protein: CASTRRREDTEAFF

J gene: TRBJ2-5
V gene: TRBV7-9
clone size: -
D gene: -
CDR3 DNA: TGTGCCAGCAGCCTAGAGGCGGAGACCCAGTACTTC
CDR3 protein: CASSLEAETQYF

J gene: TRBJ2-6
V gene: TRBV7-7
clone size: many
D gene: -
CDR3 DNA: TGTGGAACAGTCTCTGGGGCCAACGTCCTGACTTTC
CDR3 protein: CGTVSGANVLTF

J gene: TRBJ1-5
V gene: TRBV7-9
clone size: once
D gene: -
CDR3 DNA: TGTGCCAGCAAGGGAGGGGCCAATCAGCCCCAGCATTTT
CDR3 protein: CASKGGANQPQHF

J gene: TRBJ2-2
V gene: TRBV30
clone size: few
D gene: -
CDR3 DNA: TGTGCCTGGAGTGAGGCAGGGGAAAACACCGGGGAGCTGTTTTTT
CDR3 protein: CAWSEAGENTGELFF

J gene: TRBJ2-2
V gene: TRBV5-1
clone size: many
D gene: -
CDR3 DNA: TGCGCCAGCAGCTTGGTATTGGAGGCGAACACCGGGGAGCTGTTTTTT
CDR3 protein: CASSLVLEANTGELFF

J gene: TRBJ2-1
V gene: TRBV2
clone size: many
D gene: TRBD2
CDR3 DNA: TGTGCCAGCAAGGGGCTAGCGGGATTCTCCTACAATGAGCAGTTCTTC
CDR3 protein: CASKGLAGFSYNEQFF

J gene: TRBJ1-2
V gene: TRBV7-9
clone size: -
D gene: -
CDR3 DNA: TGTGCCAGCAGCTTAGACAACGCGCGATTCTATGGCTACACCTTC
CDR3 protein: CASSLDNARFYGYTF

J gene: TRBJ1-1
V gene: TRBV6-1
clone size: -
D gene: -
CDR3 DNA: TGTGCCAGCAGCGAAGGGAACGGGAACACTGAAGCTCTCTTT
CDR3 protein: CASSEGNGNTEALF

J gene: TRBJ2-3
V gene: TRBV7-9
clone size: many
D gene: -
CDR3 DNA: TGTGCCAGCAGCTTAGATTCACCCTTAGATACGCAGTATTTT
CDR3 protein: CASSLDSPLDTQYF

J gene: TRBJ2-7
V gene: TRBV19
clone size: -
D gene: TRBD1
CDR3 DNA: TGTGCCAGTAGTACCGGACAGGGGGCCTCTTACGAGCAGTACTTC
CDR3 protein: CASSTGQGASYEQYF

J gene: TRBJ2-5
V gene: TRBV7-8
clone size: many
D gene: -
CDR3 DNA: TGTGCCAGCAGCCCCCTTCAGGGGGGACAAGAGACCCAGTACTTC
CDR3 protein: CASSPLQGGQETQYF

J gene: TRBJ1-1
V gene: TRBV29-1
clone size: many
D gene: -
CDR3 DNA: TGCAGCGTTGAAGTTACGGGTACTGAAGCTTTCTTT
CDR3 protein: CSVEVTGTEAFF

J gene: TRBJ2-7
V gene: TRBV20-1
clone size: -
D gene: -
CDR3 DNA: TGCAGTGCTAGGCAAGGTGTAGCCTACGAGCAGTACTTC
CDR3 protein: CSARQGVAYEQYF

J gene: TRBJ2-7
V gene: TRBV20-1
clone size: -
D gene: TRBD1
CDR3 DNA: TGCAGTGCTAGACAATGGGACAGGTCGAACGAGCAGTACTTC
CDR3 protein: CSARQWDRSNEQYF

J gene: TRBJ1-3
V gene: TRBV19
clone size: -
D gene: TRBD1
CDR3 DNA: TGTGCCAGTAGTCCCGGACAGGGGGATGGAAACACCATATATTTT
CDR3 protein: CASSPGQGDGNTIYF

J gene: TRBJ2-5
V gene: TRBV24-1
clone size: -
D gene: -
CDR3 DNA: TGTGCCACCAGTGATGCTACCGGGGCCAACCCCCCAGAGACCCAGTACTTC
CDR3 protein: CATSDATGANPPETQYF

J gene: TRBJ2-1
V gene: TRBV14
clone size: many
D gene: -
CDR3 DNA: TGTGCCAGCAGCCAAGGGGGATACAATGAGCAGTTCTTC
CDR3 protein: CASSQGGYNEQFF

J gene: TRBJ2-7
V gene: TRBV20-1
clone size: many
D gene: TRBD1
CDR3 DNA: TGCAGTGCAACCGGACAGGGGGCCGGCGAGCAGTACTTC
CDR3 protein: CSATGQGAGEQYF

J gene: TRBJ1-1
V gene: TRBV15
clone size: -
D gene: -
CDR3 DNA: TGTGCCACCAGCAGAGCCCGACAGCTAAACACTGAAGCTTTCTTT
CDR3 protein: CATSRARQLNTEAFF

J gene: TRBJ1-1
V gene: TRBV4-3
clone size: -
D gene: TRBD1
CDR3 DNA: TGCGCCAGCAGCCAAGATAGGACAGGGTTGAACACTGAAGCTTTCTTT
CDR3 protein: CASSQDRTGLNTEAFF

J gene: TRBJ2-2
V gene: TRBV5-1
clone size: once
D gene: -
CDR3 DNA: TGTGCCAGCAGCTTAACTGTCGGGGAGCTGTTTTTT
CDR3 protein: CASSLTVGELFF

J gene: TRBJ1-2
V gene: TRBV5-1
clone size: -
D gene: -
CDR3 DNA: TGCGCCAGCAGCTTGGAGCCTGGACAGCCGGTGAACTATGGCTACACCTTC
CDR3 protein: CASSLEPGQPVNYGYTF

J gene: TRBJ1-6
V gene: TRBV19
clone size: -
D gene: -
CDR3 DNA: TGTGCCAGTAGTATAGAGGGGGCCAATTCACCCCTCCACTTT
CDR3 protein: CASSIEGANSPLHF

J gene: TRBJ2-7
V gene: TRBV29-1
clone size: many
D gene: -
CDR3 DNA: TGCAGCGTCGTGACAGGATGGGACGAGCAGTACTTC
CDR3 protein: CSVVTGWDEQYF

J gene: TRBJ2-7
V gene: TRBV19
clone size: many
D gene: TRBD2
CDR3 DNA: TGTGCCAGTAGTGTGGGGACTAGTCGCTCCTACGAGCAGTACTTC
CDR3 protein: CASSVGTSRSYEQYF

J gene: TRBJ2-5
V gene: TRBV7-9
clone size: many
D gene: TRBD2
CDR3 DNA: TGTGCCAGCAGTCAGACTAGCGGGGGAAAAGAGACCCAGTACTTC
CDR3 protein: CASSQTSGGKETQYF

J gene: TRBJ2-1
V gene: TRBV6-1
clone size: many
D gene: TRBD1
CDR3 DNA: TGTGCCACACGTGGGACAGTCTCCTACAATGAGCAGTTCTTC
CDR3 protein: CATRGTVSYNEQFF

J gene: TRBJ1-1
V gene: TRBV7-9
clone size: many
D gene: -
CDR3 DNA: TGTGCCAGCAGCTTCAGGGAGAACACTGAAGCTTTCTTT
CDR3 protein: CASSFRENTEAFF

J gene: TRBJ2-3
V gene: TRBV19
clone size: -
D gene: -
CDR3 DNA: TGTGCCAGTAGACAGGGAGACTTATGGCATACGCAGTATTTT
CDR3 protein: CASRQGDLWHTQYF

J gene: TRBJ1-5
V gene: TRBV2
clone size: -
D gene: -
CDR3 DNA: TGTGCCAGCAGTGGGGCGGGACGGGGTTATAGCAATCAGCCCCAGCATTTT
CDR3 protein: CASSGAGRGYSNQPQHF

J gene: TRBJ2-1
V gene: TRBV7-9
clone size: -
D gene: TRBD2
CDR3 DNA: TGTGCCAGCACCTTAGCGGGAGTTATTGAGCAGTTCTTC
CDR3 protein: CASTLAGVIEQFF

J gene: TRBJ1-1
V gene: TRBV4-3
clone size: many
D gene: -
CDR3 DNA: TGCGCCAGCAGCCAAGATGTGAGGGCTGAAGCTTTCTTT
CDR3 protein: CASSQDVRAEAFF

J gene: TRBJ1-1
V gene: TRBV4-1
clone size: many
D gene: TRBD1
CDR3 DNA: TGCGCCAGCAGCATCGACAGGGGGCTGAACACTGAAGCTTTCTTT
CDR3 protein: CASSIDRGLNTEAFF

J gene: TRBJ1-2
V gene: TRBV5-1
clone size: -
D gene: -
CDR3 DNA: TGCGCCAGCAGCCGGCGTGCCTATGGCTACACCTTC
CDR3 protein: CASSRRAYGYTF

J gene: TRBJ2-7
V gene: TRBV7-8
clone size: many
D gene: -
CDR3 DNA: TGTGCCAGCAGCTTAGAAGTCTCCCCGCGGTACGAGCAGTACTTC
CDR3 protein: CASSLEVSPRYEQYF

J gene: TRBJ1-1
V gene: TRBV29-1
clone size: -
D gene: TRBD1
CDR3 DNA: TGCAGTACGACCCCGGGGGGACAGGGAGTCACTGAAGCTTTCTTT
CDR3 protein: CSTTPGGQGVTEAFF